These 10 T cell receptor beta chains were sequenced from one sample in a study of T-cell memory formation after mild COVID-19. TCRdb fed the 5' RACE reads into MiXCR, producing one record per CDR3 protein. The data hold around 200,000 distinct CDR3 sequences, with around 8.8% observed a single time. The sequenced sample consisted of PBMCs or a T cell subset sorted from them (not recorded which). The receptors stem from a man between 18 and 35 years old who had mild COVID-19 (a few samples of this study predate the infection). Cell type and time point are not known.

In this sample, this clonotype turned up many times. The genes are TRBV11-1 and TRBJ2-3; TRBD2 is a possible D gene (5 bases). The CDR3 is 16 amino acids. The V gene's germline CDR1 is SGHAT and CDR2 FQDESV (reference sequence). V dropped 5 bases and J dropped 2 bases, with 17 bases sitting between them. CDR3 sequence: CASSRTPQTLTDTQYF. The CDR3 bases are TGTGCCAGCAGCCGGACTCCCCAGACACTCACAGATACGCAGTATTTT.

CDR3 region: CSLTGENYGYTF. CDR3 nucleotide sequence: TGCAGTCTGACAGGAGAGAACTATGGCTACACCTTC. The V gene is TRBV20-1, the J gene TRBJ1-2, with a possible D match to TRBD1 (6 bases). Germline CDR1 and CDR2: DFQATT and SNEGSKA (reference sequence). The V end was cut by 8 bases, the J end by 2 bases, with 12 bases between. The CDR3 is 12 residues long.

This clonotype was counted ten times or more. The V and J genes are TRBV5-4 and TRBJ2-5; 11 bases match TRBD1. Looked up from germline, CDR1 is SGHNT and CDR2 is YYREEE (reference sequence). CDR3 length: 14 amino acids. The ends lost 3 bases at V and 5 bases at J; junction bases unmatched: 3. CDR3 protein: CASSSGTGGETQYF. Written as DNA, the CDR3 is TGTGCCAGCAGCTCCGGGACAGGGGGGGAGACCCAGTACTTC.

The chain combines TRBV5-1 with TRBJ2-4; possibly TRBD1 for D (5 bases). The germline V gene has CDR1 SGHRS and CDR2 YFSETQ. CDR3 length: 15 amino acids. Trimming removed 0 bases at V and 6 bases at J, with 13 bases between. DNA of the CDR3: TGCGCCAGCAGCTTGGAATCAGGGTTTAGAAACATTCAGTACTTC. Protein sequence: CASSLESGFRNIQYF.

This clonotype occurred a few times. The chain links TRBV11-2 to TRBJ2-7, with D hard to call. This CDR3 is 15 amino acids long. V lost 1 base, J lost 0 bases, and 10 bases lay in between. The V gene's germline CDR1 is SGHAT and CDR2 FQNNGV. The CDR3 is CASSLVGSGSYEQYF. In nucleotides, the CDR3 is TGTGCCAGCAGCTTAGTGGGTTCAGGCTCCTACGAGCAGTACTTC.

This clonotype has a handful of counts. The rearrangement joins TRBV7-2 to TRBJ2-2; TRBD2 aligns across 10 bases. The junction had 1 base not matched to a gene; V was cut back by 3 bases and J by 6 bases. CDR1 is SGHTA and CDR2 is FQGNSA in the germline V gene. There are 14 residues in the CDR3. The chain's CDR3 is CASSFTSGAGELFF. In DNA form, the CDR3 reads TGTGCCAGCAGCTTTACTAGCGGGGCCGGGGAGCTGTTTTTT.

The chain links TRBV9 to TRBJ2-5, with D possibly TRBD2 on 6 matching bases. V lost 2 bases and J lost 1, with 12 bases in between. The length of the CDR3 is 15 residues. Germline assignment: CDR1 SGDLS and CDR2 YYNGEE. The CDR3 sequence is CASSVGTVGQETQYF. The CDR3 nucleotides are TGTGCCAGCAGCGTCGGGACTGTCGGCCAAGAGACCCAGTACTTC.

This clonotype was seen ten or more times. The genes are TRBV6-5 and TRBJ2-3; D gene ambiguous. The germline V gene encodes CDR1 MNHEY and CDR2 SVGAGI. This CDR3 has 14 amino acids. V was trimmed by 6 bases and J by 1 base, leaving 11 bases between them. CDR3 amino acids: CASSTRAGTDTQYF. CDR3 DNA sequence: TGTGCCAGCAGCACCCGCGCCGGCACAGATACGCAGTATTTT.

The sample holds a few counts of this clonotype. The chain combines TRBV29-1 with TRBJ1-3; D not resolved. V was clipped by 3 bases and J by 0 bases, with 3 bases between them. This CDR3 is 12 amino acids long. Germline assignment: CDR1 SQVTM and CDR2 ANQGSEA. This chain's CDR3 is CSVEPSGNTIYF. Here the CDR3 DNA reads TGCAGCGTTGAGCCCTCTGGAAACACCATATATTTT.

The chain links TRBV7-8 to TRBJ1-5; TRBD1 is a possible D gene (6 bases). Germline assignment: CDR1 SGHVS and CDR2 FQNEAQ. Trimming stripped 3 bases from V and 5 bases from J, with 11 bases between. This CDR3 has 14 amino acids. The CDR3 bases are TGTGCCAGCAGCTTTACCAGGGGCGATCAGCCCCAGCATTTT. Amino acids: CASSFTRGDQPQHF.